A single sample is the source of the 3 T cell receptor beta chains below, sequenced in a study of shared clonotypes between healthy human individuals. Naive CD8 cells, CD45RO-negative and positively selected for CCR7, excluded terminally differentiated effector memory CD45RA+ cells. Sequenced by immunoSEQ multiplex PCR; TCRdb stores in-frame clones only, minus some. The data hold approximately 600,000 clones, with 85% to 95% observed a single time. The sequenced sample was naive CD8+ T cells sorted from blood. The receptors stem from a woman younger than 45 in good health.

V is TRBV11-2 and J is TRBJ2-3; 11 nucleotides align to TRBD1. The CDR3 sequence is 16 residues long. Germline CDR1 SGHAT, CDR2 FQNNGV. Trimming cost V 5 bases and J 5 bases; bases outside gene matches: 9. CDR3 DNA: TGTGCCAGCAGCCTTCGGACAGGGGGCTATGGAGATACGCAGTATTTT. Protein sequence: CASSLRTGGYGDTQYF.

The V and J genes are TRBV28 and TRBJ1-2; D is possibly TRBD1 (5 bases). Germline assignment: CDR1 MDHEN and CDR2 SYDVKM. The length of the CDR3 is 13 residues. The V end was cut by 4 bases, the J end by 7 bases, with 13 bases between. This CDR3 is CASSSAGRGGYTF. DNA of the CDR3: TGTGCCAGCAGTTCGGCTGGGAGGGGTGGCTACACCTTC.

A single count supports this clone. This rearrangement joins TRBV27 to TRBJ2-1; no clear D. Germline V CDR1 and CDR2: MNHEY, SMNVEV (reference sequence). The CDR3 runs 16 residues. Trimming took 6 bases from V and 10 from J, leaving 25 bases between them. The CDR3 protein is CASRTPNSRLLSEQFF. DNA for the CDR3: TGTGCCAGCAGAACACCTAACAGCCGACTTCTTTCAGAGCAGTTCTTC.